In its sample, the clone carrying this T cell receptor beta chain was seen many times. The antigen remains undetermined. Each CDR3 protein gets one entry after TCRdb re-called the RACE reads with MiXCR. The sample carries about 89,000 distinct CDR3 sequences, 11% recorded once. This specimen belongs to a study of human T cells and chemical hapten exposure. Looking at the study overall: Patch tests applied 0.01% DPC to the upper back, read at 6 days.

Whole-study results and caveats: Unchanged with DPC sensitization were TCRs above 1 in 1000 frequency. Controls had significantly fewer large CDR3 similarity clusters than were formed by expanded TCRs.

The V and J ends lost 7 bases and 1 base, in that order; junction bases with no gene match: 16. The V gene's germline CDR1 is SEHNR and CDR2 FQNEAQ (reference sequence). The CDR3 length is 18 residues. Time point defined: pre-sensitization, week 0. Stated treatment: therapeutic diphenylcyclopropenone sensitization with weekly scalp DPC. Someone pulled total RNA out of unfractionated whole blood. The sample consisted of whole blood, taken in connection with sensitization to the hapten diphenylcyclopropenone (DPC). This sequence originates from a woman aged 60 to 75 with alopecia areata. Some clones in this sample may be carry-over from other donors' samples. The rearrangement joins TRBV7-9 to TRBJ1-2; TRBD1 agrees at 9 bases. Written as DNA, the CDR3 is TGTGCCAGCACAAAAGAGGGGGGACAGGGTTTACGTAACTATGGCTACACCTTC. Its translation: CASTKEGGQGLRNYGYTF.